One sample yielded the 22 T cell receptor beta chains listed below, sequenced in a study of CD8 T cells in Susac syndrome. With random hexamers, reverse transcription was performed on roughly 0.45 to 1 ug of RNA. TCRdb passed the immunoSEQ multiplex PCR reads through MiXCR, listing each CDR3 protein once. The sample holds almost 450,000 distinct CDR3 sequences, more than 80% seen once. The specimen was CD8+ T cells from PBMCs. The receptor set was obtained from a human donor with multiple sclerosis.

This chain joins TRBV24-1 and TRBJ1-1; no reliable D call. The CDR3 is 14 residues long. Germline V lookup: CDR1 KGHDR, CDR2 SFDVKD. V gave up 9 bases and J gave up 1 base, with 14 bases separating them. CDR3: CATPHGPPNTEAFF. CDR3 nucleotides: TGTGCCACCCCCCACGGGCCCCCGAACACTGAAGCTTTCTTT.

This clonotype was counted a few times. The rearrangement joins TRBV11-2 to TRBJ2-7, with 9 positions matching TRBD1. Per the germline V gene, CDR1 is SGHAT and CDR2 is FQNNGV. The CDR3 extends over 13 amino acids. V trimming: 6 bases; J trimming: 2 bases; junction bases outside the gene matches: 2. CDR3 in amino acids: CASRGQGTYEQYF. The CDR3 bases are TGTGCCAGCAGAGGACAGGGGACCTACGAGCAGTACTTC.

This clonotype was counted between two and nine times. CDR3 nucleotides: TGCAGCGTTGAAGAGGGGGACGGGGGTTCCTACAATGAGCAGTTCTTC. This encodes CSVEEGDGGSYNEQFF. The chain links TRBV29-1 to TRBJ2-1, with D perhaps TRBD2 (6 bases). Germline values: CDR1 SQVTM, CDR2 ANQGSEA. The CDR3 is made up of 16 amino acids. V lost 0 bases, J lost 1 base, and 13 bases lay in between.

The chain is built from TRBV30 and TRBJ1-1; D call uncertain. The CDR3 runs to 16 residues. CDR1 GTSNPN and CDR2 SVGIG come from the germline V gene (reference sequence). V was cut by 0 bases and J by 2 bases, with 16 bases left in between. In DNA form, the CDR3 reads TGTGCCTGGAGTGTATACGGCGGCCGAATAAACACTGAAGCTTTCTTT. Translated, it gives CAWSVYGGRINTEAFF. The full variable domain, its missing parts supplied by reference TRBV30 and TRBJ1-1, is SQTIHQWPATLVQPVGSPLSLECTVEGTSNPNLYWYRQAAGRGLQLLFYSVGIGQISSEVPQNLSASRPQDRQFILSSKKLLLSDSGFYLCAWSVYGGRINTEAFFGQGTRLTVV.

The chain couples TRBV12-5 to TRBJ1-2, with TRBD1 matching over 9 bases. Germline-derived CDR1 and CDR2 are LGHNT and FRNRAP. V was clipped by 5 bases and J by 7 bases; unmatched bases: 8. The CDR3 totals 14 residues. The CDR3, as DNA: TGTGCTAGTGGTGCGACGGGGACAGGGCCTGGCTACACCTTC. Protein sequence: CASGATGTGPGYTF.

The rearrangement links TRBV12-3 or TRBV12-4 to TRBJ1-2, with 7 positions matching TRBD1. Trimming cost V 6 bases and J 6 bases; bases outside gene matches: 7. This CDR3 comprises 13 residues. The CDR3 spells CASSTDRANGYTF. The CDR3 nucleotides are TGTGCCAGCAGCACCGACAGGGCTAATGGCTACACCTTC.

The CDR3 DNA reads as TGTGCCAGCAGCTTAGTTCGACAGGGTTGGGATGAGCAGTTCTTC. Translated, it gives CASSLVRQGWDEQFF. The rearrangement links TRBV11-2 to TRBJ2-1; 7 bases agree with TRBD1. The length of the CDR3 is 15 residues. The germline gives CDR1 SGHAT, CDR2 FQNNGV. After removal of 1 base from V and 8 bases from J, the junction contained 8 bases not matched to a gene.

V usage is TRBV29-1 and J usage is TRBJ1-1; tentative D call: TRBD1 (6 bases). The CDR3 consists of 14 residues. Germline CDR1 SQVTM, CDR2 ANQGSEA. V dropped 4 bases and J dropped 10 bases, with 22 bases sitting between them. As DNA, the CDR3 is TGCAGCGTTGGGGGGGTACAGGGAGAACAAGGAGCTTTCTTT. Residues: CSVGGVQGEQGAFF.

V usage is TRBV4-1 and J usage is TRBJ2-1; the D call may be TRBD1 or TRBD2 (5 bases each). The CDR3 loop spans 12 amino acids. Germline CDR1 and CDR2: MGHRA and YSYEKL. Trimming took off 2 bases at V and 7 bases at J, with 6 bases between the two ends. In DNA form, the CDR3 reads TGCGCCAGCAGCCAATGGGGGAATGAGCAGTTCTTC. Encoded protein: CASSQWGNEQFF.

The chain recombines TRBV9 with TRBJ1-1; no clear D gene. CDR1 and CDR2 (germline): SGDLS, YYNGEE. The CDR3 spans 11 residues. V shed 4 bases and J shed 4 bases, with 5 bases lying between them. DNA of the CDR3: TGTGCCAGCAGCAAAGTCACTGAAGCTTTCTTT. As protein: CASSKVTEAFF.

The CDR3 coding sequence is TGCAGTGCTAGAAGTAGAGGACTAGCGGGCCTCAACACCGGGGAGCTGTTTTTT. It codes for CSARSRGLAGLNTGELFF. The chain is built from TRBV20-1 and TRBJ2-2, with 11 nucleotides matching TRBD2. The CDR3 consists of 18 residues. Per the germline V gene, CDR1 is DFQATT and CDR2 is SNEGSKA (reference sequence). The ends lost 2 bases at V and 2 bases at J; junction bases unmatched: 10.

The CDR3 bases are TGTGCCAGTAGTCCTCAGGGTTACGGGTACAATGAGCAGTTCTTC. This translates into CASSPQGYGYNEQFF. V is TRBV19 and J is TRBJ2-1; tentative D call: TRBD1 (5 bases). Per germline, CDR1 LNHDA and CDR2 SQIVND (reference sequence). This CDR3 is 15 amino acids long. The V end lost 5 bases, the J end lost 4 bases, and 15 bases lay between the germline ends.

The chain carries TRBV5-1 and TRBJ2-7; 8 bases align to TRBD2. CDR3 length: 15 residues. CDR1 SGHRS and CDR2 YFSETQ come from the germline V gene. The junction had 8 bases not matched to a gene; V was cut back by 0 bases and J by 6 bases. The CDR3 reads CASSLGREGPPEQYF. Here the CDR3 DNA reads TGCGCCAGCAGCTTGGGCCGGGAGGGCCCTCCCGAGCAGTACTTC.

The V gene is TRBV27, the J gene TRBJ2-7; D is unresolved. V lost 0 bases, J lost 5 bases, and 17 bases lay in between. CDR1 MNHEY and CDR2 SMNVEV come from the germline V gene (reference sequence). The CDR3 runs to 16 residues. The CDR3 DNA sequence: TGTGCCAGCAGTTTATCGATGGGTAAACTCGCCAACGAGCAGTACTTC. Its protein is CASSLSMGKLANEQYF.

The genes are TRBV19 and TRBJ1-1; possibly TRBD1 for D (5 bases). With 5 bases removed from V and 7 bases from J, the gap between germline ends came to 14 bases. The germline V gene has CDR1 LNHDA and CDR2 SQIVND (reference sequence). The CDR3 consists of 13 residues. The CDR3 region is CASSPGVGGEAFF. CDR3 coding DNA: TGTGCCAGTAGTCCTGGGGTCGGGGGTGAAGCTTTCTTT. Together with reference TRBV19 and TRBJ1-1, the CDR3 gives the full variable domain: DGGITQSPKYLFRKEGQNVTLSCEQNLNHDAMYWYRQDPGQGLRLIYYSQIVNDFQKGDIAEGYSVSREKKESFPLTVTSAQKNPTAFYLCASSPGVGGEAFFGQGTRLTVV.

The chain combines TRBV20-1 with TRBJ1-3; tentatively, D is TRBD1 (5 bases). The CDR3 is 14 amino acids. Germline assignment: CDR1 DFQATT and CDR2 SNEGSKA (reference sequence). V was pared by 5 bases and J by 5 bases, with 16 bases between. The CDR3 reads CSAPGPEGRNTIYF. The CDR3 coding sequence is TGCAGTGCTCCTGGACCGGAGGGGAGAAACACCATATATTTT.

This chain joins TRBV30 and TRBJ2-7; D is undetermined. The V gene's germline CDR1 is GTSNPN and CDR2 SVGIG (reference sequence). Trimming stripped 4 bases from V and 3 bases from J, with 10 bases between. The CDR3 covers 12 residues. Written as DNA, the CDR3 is TGTGCCTGGATCGGGCAGAGCTACGAGCAGTACTTC. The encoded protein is CAWIGQSYEQYF.

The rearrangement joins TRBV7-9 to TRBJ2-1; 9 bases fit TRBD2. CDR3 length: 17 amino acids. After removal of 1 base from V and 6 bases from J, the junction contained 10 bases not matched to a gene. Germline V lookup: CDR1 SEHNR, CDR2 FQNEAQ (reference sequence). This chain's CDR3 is CASSLGLAGAGGNEQFF. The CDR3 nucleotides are TGTGCCAGCAGCTTAGGCTTAGCGGGAGCCGGTGGCAATGAGCAGTTCTTC.

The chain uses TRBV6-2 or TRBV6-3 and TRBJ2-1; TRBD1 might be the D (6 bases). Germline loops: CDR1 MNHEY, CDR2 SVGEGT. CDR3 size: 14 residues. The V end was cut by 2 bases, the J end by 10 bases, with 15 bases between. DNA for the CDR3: TGTGCCAGCAGTTACGTCAGGGGAGCTTTCGAGCAGTTCTTC. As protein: CASSYVRGAFEQFF.

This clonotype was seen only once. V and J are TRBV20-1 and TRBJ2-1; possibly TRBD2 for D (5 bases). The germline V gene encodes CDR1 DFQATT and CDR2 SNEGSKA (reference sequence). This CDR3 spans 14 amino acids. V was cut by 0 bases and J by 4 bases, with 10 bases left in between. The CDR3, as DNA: TGCAGTGCTAGAGACCAACTAGAGTACAATGAGCAGTTCTTC. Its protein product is CSARDQLEYNEQFF.

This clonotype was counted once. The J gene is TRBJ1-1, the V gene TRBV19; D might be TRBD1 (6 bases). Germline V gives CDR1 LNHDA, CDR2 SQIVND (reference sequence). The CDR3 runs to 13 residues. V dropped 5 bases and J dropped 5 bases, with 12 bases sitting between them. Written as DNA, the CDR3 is TGTGCCAGTAGTGCACAGGGTTGGACTGAAGCTTTCTTT. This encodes CASSAQGWTEAFF.

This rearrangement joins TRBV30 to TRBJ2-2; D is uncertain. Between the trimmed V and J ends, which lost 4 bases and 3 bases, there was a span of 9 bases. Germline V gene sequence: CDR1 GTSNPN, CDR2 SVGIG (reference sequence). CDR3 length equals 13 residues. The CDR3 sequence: CAWTIPYTGELFF. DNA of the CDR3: TGTGCCTGGACGATACCATACACCGGGGAGCTGTTTTTT.